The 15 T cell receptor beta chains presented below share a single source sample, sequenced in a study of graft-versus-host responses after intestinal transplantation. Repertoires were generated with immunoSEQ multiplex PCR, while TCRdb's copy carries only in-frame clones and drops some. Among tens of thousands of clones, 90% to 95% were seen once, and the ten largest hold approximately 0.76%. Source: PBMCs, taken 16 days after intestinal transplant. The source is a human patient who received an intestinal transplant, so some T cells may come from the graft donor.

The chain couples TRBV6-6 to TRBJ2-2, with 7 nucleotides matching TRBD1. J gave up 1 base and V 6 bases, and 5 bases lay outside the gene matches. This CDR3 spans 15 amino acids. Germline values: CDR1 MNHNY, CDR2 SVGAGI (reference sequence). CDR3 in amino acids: CASSPGQLNTGELFF. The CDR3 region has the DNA TGTGCCAGCAGCCCGGGACAGCTGAACACCGGGGAGCTGTTTTTT.

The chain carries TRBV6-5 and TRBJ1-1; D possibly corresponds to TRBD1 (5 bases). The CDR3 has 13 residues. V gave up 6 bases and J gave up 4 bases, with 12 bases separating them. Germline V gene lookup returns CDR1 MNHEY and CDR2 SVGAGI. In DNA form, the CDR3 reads TGTGCCAGCAGCCCAAGGGGTGCCACTGAAGCTTTCTTT. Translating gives CASSPRGATEAFF.

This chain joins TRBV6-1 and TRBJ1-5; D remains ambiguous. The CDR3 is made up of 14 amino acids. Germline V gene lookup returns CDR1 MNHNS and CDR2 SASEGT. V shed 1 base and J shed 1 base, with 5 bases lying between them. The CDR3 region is CASSEGRSNQPQHF. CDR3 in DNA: TGTGCCAGCAGTGAAGGGAGGAGCAATCAGCCCCAGCATTTT.

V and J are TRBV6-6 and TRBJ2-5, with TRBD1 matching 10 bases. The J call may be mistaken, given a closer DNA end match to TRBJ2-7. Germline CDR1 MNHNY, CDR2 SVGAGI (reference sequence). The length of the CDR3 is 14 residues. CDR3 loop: CASSRTGGPYEQYF. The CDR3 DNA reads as TGTGCCAGCAGCCGGACAGGGGGTCCCTACGAGCAGTACTTC.

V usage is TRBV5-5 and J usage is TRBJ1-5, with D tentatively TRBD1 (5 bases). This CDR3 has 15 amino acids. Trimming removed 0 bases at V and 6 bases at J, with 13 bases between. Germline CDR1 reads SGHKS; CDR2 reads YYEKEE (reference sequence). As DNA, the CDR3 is TGTGCCAGCAGCTTGGACTGGGGGGTAGGTCAGCCCCAGCATTTT. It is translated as CASSLDWGVGQPQHF.

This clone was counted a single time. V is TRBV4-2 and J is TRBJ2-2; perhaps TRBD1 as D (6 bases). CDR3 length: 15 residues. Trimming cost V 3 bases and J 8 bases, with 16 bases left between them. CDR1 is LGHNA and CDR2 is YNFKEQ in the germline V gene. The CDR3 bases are TGTGCCAGCAGCCAGACAGGTCAGGGGACGGGGGAGCTGTTTTTT. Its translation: CASSQTGQGTGELFF.

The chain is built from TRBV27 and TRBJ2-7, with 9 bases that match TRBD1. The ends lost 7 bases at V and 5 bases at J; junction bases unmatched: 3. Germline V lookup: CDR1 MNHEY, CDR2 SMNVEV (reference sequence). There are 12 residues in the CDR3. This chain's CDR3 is CASTGTGNEQYF. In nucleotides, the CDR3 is TGTGCCAGCACCGGGACAGGGAACGAGCAGTACTTC.

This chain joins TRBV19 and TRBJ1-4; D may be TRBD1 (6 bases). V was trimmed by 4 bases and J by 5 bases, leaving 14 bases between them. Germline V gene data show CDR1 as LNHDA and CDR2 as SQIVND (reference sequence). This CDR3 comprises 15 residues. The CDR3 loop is CASSTWTDGNEKLFF. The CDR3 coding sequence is TGTGCCAGTAGTACTTGGACAGACGGGAATGAAAAACTGTTTTTT.

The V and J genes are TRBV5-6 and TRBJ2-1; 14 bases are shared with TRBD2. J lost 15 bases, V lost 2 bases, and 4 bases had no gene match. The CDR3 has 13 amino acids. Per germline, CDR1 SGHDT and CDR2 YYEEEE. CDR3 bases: TGTGCCAGCAGCTTCGGGACTAGCGGGAGAAGGTTCTTC. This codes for CASSFGTSGRRFF.

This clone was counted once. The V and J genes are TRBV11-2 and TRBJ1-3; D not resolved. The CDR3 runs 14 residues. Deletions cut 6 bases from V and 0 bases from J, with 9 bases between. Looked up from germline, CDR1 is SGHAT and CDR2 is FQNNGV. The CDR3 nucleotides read TGTGCCAGCAGAAACACTAGCTCTGGAAACACCATATATTTT. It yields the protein CASRNTSSGNTIYF.

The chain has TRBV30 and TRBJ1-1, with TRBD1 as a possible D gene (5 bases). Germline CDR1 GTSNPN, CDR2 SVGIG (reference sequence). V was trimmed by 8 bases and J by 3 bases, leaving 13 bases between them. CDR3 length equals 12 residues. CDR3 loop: CAQEGFDTEAFF. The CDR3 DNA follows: TGTGCCCAGGAGGGGTTCGACACTGAAGCTTTCTTT. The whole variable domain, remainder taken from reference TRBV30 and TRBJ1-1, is SQTIHQWPATLVQPVGSPLSLECTVEGTSNPNLYWYRQAAGRGLQLLFYSVGIGQISSEVPQNLSASRPQDRQFILSSKKLLLSDSGFYLCAQEGFDTEAFFGQGTRLTVV.

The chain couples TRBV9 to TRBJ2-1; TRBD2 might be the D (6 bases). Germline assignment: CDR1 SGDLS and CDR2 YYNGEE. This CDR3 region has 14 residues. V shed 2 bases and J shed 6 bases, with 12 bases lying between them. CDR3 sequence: CASSVGTQPNEQFF. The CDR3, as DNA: TGTGCCAGCAGCGTCGGGACTCAGCCCAATGAGCAGTTCTTC.

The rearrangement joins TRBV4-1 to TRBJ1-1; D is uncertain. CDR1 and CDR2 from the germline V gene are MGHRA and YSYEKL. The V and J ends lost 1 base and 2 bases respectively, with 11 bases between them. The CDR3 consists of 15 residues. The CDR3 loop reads CASSQVGTLNTEAFF. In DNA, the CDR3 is TGCGCCAGCAGCCAAGTAGGCACCCTCAACACTGAAGCTTTCTTT.

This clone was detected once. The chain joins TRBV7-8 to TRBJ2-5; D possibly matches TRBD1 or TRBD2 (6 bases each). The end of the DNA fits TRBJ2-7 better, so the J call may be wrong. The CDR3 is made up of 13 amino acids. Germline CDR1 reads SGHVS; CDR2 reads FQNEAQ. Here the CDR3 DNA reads TGTGCCAGCGGGGGCAGGGAGGCCTACGAGCAGTACTTC. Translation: CASGGREAYEQYF.

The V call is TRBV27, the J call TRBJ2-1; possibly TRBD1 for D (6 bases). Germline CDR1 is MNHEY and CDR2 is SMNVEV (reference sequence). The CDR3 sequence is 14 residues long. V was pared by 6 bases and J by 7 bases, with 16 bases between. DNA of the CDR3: TGTGCCAGCAGCTTGGATTTACAGGGAAATGAGCAGTTCTTC. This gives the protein CASSLDLQGNEQFF.